The 21 T cell receptor beta chains reported below all come from one sample, sequenced in a study of beta chain features in type 1 diabetes. The isolated RNA, all of it, was reverse transcribed, so expressed TCRB transcripts were what got sequenced. Assay used: immunoSEQ multiplex PCR; TCRdb lists only in-frame clones, some missing. The sample gives a few hundred thousand clones, approximately 30% of which show up once; about 0.065% is in the top ten. Sequenced sample: naive CD4+ T cells from blood. The source of these receptors is a man in his late teens or twenties in good health.

The V gene is TRBV7-6, the J gene TRBJ2-3, with D maybe TRBD2 (5 bases). The CDR3 sequence is 15 residues long. Per germline, CDR1 SGHVS and CDR2 FNYEAQ. V was trimmed by 2 bases and J by 2 bases, leaving 11 bases between them. The CDR3 DNA sequence: TGTGCCAGCAGCTTAAGCGGCGGGTCCACAGATACGCAGTATTTT. It yields the protein CASSLSGGSTDTQYF.

This chain connects TRBV28 to TRBJ1-2; D not resolved. Germline V lookup: CDR1 MDHEN, CDR2 SYDVKM. The CDR3 totals 14 residues. V was clipped by 5 bases and J by 4 bases, with 14 bases between them. CDR3 in amino acids: CASSTPEPSYGYTF. The DNA of the CDR3 is TGTGCCAGCAGTACCCCGGAGCCGAGCTATGGCTACACCTTC.

Only a few counts were recorded for this clone. The chain combines TRBV7-2 with TRBJ2-5; either TRBD1 or TRBD2 may fit D (5 bases each). V was trimmed by 5 bases and J by 2 bases, leaving 15 bases between them. The CDR3 spans 15 residues. Germline V gene lookup returns CDR1 SGHTA and CDR2 FQGNSA. As DNA, the CDR3 is TGTGCCAGCAGCCTAACCGGGACGCCGCAAGAGACCCAGTACTTC. Protein product: CASSLTGTPQETQYF.

This chain links TRBV21-1 with TRBJ2-7. TRBV21-1 has pseudogene status. The CDR3 spans 17 residues. This CDR3 is CASSNSAFRPGQREQYF. The CDR3 nucleotides are TGTGCCAGCAGCAATTCTGCGTTCCGGCCAGGTCAGCGTGAGCAGTACTTC.

This clone was seen only a few times. The rearrangement joins TRBV7-2 to TRBJ2-5; D is possibly TRBD2 (6 bases). CDR1 is SGHTA, CDR2 FQGNSA, per germline. V was clipped by 5 bases and J by 3 bases, with 10 bases between them. The CDR3 totals 13 residues. Here the CDR3 reads CASSRGNKETQYF. Here the CDR3 DNA reads TGTGCCAGCAGCCGGGGGAACAAAGAGACCCAGTACTTC.

This chain joins TRBV25-1 and TRBJ1-4; D may be TRBD1 (6 bases). The CDR3 has 15 amino acids. Germline V gene sequence: CDR1 MGHDK, CDR2 SYGVNS. The ends were cut back, 4 bases at V and 8 bases at J, with 17 bases in the middle. CDR3 coding DNA: TGTGCCAGCAGTGCCCCCGGGGGCATTCAGGAAAAACTGTTTTTT. Residues: CASSAPGGIQEKLFF. The full variable domain, with the rest looked up from reference TRBV25-1 and TRBJ1-4, is EADIYQTPRYLVIGTGKKITLECSQTMGHDKMYWYQQDPGMELHLIHYSYGVNSTEKGDLSSESTVSRIRTEHFPLTLESARPSHTSQYLCASSAPGGIQEKLFFGSGTQLSVL.

There are a few counts of this clone. The chain couples TRBV5-1 to TRBJ2-1, with D unresolved. This CDR3 is 15 amino acids long. Trimming stripped 5 bases from V and 1 base from J, with 13 bases between. Germline CDR1 is SGHRS and CDR2 is YFSETQ. The CDR3 loop reads CASSQASGSYNEQFF. For the CDR3, the DNA is TGCGCCAGCAGTCAAGCTAGTGGTTCCTACAATGAGCAGTTCTTC.

The chain carries TRBV15 and TRBJ1-4; D gene ambiguous. Trimming took 1 base from V and 7 from J, leaving 10 bases between them. The CDR3 is 14 amino acids. CDR1 is LNHNV and CDR2 is YYDKDF in the germline V gene (reference sequence). CDR3 DNA sequence: TGTGCCACCAGCAGAGCCCGGGCCCCTGAAAAACTGTTTTTT. Protein sequence: CATSRARAPEKLFF. Full variable domain (outside the CDR3, taken from reference TRBV15 and TRBJ1-4): DAMVIQNPRYQVTQFGKPVTLSCSQTLNHNVMYWYQQKSSQAPKLLFHYYDKDFNNEADTPDNFQSRRPNTSFCFLDIRSPGLGDTAMYLCATSRARAPEKLFFGSGTQLSVL.

V and J are TRBV27 and TRBJ1-4; 11 nucleotides line up with TRBD1. The ends lost 8 bases at V and 7 bases at J; junction bases unmatched: 6. The germline CDR1 and CDR2 sequences are MNHEY and SMNVEV (reference sequence). The CDR3 has 14 residues. The CDR3 protein is CASAGQGAGEKLFF. The CDR3 DNA follows: TGTGCCAGCGCAGGACAGGGGGCCGGTGAAAAACTGTTTTTT.

This clone was observed a few times. The chain joins TRBV7-9 to TRBJ2-5; tentatively, D is TRBD1 (6 bases). V gave up 2 bases and J gave up 3 bases, with 10 bases separating them. Germline V gene data show CDR1 as SEHNR and CDR2 as FQNEAQ (reference sequence). The CDR3 has 14 residues. The CDR3 DNA is TGTGCCAGCAGCTTACAGGGGTGGGAAGAGACCCAGTACTTC. Translating gives CASSLQGWEETQYF.

This clone was counted between two and nine times. CDR3 amino acids: CASSFGPPVGVWELFF. Written as DNA, the CDR3 is TGTGCCAGCAGCTTCGGACCCCCCGTCGGGGTCTGGGAGCTGTTTTTT. The chain combines TRBV5-6 with TRBJ2-2; D might be TRBD2 (5 bases). Deletions cut 2 bases from V and 9 bases from J, with 20 bases between. The CDR3 consists of 16 residues. Germline CDR1 reads SGHDT; CDR2 reads YYEEEE.

This clone was counted between two and nine times. The genes are TRBV25-1 and TRBJ2-1; 7 bases line up with TRBD2. V was pared by 2 bases and J by 12 bases, with 7 bases of the junction left unmatched. CDR1 and CDR2 from the germline V gene are MGHDK and SYGVNS. The CDR3 length is 13 residues. CDR3 protein: CASSERGSSGQFF. For the CDR3, the DNA is TGTGCCAGCAGTGAACGCGGGAGCTCTGGGCAGTTCTTC.

There are a few counts of this clone. The V call is TRBV7-6, the J call TRBJ2-5; D ambiguous. The CDR3 is made up of 13 amino acids. CDR1 and CDR2 from the germline V gene are SGHVS and FNYEAQ. V lost 4 bases and J lost 5, with 11 bases in between. CDR3 bases: TGTGCCAGCAGCTCCCTCTCTTGGGAGACCCAGTACTTC. Translating gives CASSSLSWETQYF.

The chain combines TRBV29-1 with TRBJ1-1; unclear D gene. The CDR3 loop spans 14 amino acids. In germline, CDR1 is SQVTM, CDR2 ANQGSEA. The V and J ends lost 2 bases and 1 base respectively, with 11 bases between them. Here the CDR3 DNA reads TGCAGCGTTGAATTCCGACAAACGAACACTGAAGCTTTCTTT. This codes for CSVEFRQTNTEAFF.

This clone has more than one count but fewer than ten. This chain joins TRBV5-1 and TRBJ2-3; TRBD1 agrees at 10 bases. The CDR3 is 16 residues long. V lost 7 bases to trimming and J lost 4 bases; unmatched junction nucleotides: 12. Germline loops: CDR1 SGHRS, CDR2 YFSETQ. CDR3 in amino acids: CASGSLGQGNADTQYF. DNA for the CDR3: TGCGCCAGCGGATCTCTGGGACAGGGGAACGCAGATACGCAGTATTTT.

This clone was observed a handful of times. This chain connects TRBV30 to TRBJ2-3; 8 bases align to TRBD1. Germline trimming cut 5 bases from V and 4 bases from J; bases unmatched to any gene: 8. CDR1 and CDR2 (germline): GTSNPN, SVGIG (reference sequence). This CDR3 is 14 amino acids long. The CDR3 nucleotides read TGTGCCTGGGACCGGGACAGGAGTTCAGATACGCAGTATTTT. Protein product: CAWDRDRSSDTQYF.

This chain joins TRBV7-6 and TRBJ2-5; D is possibly TRBD2 (7 bases). The CDR3 length is 15 residues. Germline V gives CDR1 SGHVS, CDR2 FNYEAQ. V was cut by 2 bases and J by 1 base, with 11 bases left in between. The CDR3 DNA reads as TGTGCCAGCAGCTTATCGGGGGGCCCCCAAGAGACCCAGTACTTC. Translation: CASSLSGGPQETQYF.

J is TRBJ2-1 and V is TRBV30; the D call may be TRBD1 or TRBD2 (5 bases each). V was cut by 5 bases and J by 0 bases, with 14 bases left in between. CDR1 is GTSNPN, CDR2 SVGIG, per germline (reference sequence). The CDR3 totals 15 residues. This CDR3 is CAWGGYQGSYNEQFF. The CDR3, as DNA: TGTGCCTGGGGAGGTTACCAGGGCTCCTACAATGAGCAGTTCTTC.

Only a few counts were recorded for this clone. V is TRBV9 and J is TRBJ2-7; TRBD1 or TRBD2 may be the D gene (7 bases each). V lost 2 bases and J lost 3, with 18 bases in between. The CDR3 covers 16 residues. Per the germline V gene, CDR1 is SGDLS and CDR2 is YYNGEE. CDR3 sequence reads: CASSVGADREGYEQYF. The CDR3 nucleotides read TGTGCCAGCAGCGTCGGGGCCGACAGGGAGGGCTACGAGCAGTACTTC.

The V gene is TRBV7-9, the J gene TRBJ2-6; possibly TRBD2 for D (5 bases). With 1 base removed from V and 1 base from J, the gap between germline ends came to 5 bases. From germline, CDR1 is SEHNR and CDR2 FQNEAQ (reference sequence). The CDR3 contains 15 residues. Here the CDR3 reads CASSLGGSGANVLTF. The CDR3, as DNA: TGTGCCAGCAGCTTAGGAGGGTCTGGGGCCAACGTCCTGACTTTC.

The CDR3 DNA sequence: TGCAGCGTTGGGGACGATGAGCAGTTCTTC. Translated, it gives CSVGDDEQFF. The chain employs TRBV29-1 and TRBJ2-1; D possibly uses TRBD1 or TRBD2 (5 bases each). Per the germline V gene, CDR1 is SQVTM and CDR2 is ANQGSEA. V was trimmed by 4 bases and J by 8 bases, leaving 6 bases between them. The CDR3 spans 10 residues.